The source of this TCR beta chain is a study of blood T cell repertoires in COVID-19. Background on the study: The study drew acute and convalescent COVID-19 samples from the United States, Italy and Spain. T cells, B-cell-depleted T cells, or PBMCs supplied cDNA or gDNA.

V was cut by 5 bases and J by 0 bases, with 7 bases left in between. Germline lookup yields CDR1 MNHEY and CDR2 SVGEGT. The CDR3 has 14 amino acids. The participants were between about 18 and 90 years old and came from some 25 US areas. The study assigned cohorts using participant-reported clinical history. The assay was immunoSEQ multiplex PCR, and TCRdb's table has in-frame clones only and misses some. Found here are around 300,000 clones, roughly 90% of them singletons; the top ten hold 3%. This receptor was identified in a woman in her forties or fifties who had recovered from COVID-19. The gene calls are TRBV6-2 or TRBV6-3 and TRBJ2-2, with no clear D. The source material was PBMCs or T cells enriched from blood (not recorded which). CDR3 region: CASSPSANTGELFF. DNA of the CDR3: TGTGCCAGCAGTCCAAGCGCGAACACCGGGGAGCTGTTTTTT.